This T cell receptor (delta chain) was documented in a study of gamma-delta T cells after stem cell transplantation. TCRdb reprocessed the RT-PCR reads using CATT. The sample contains some 1,200 delta-chain clones, less than 20% of which appear only once. This clone ranks as medium-sized (0.01 to 0.1%). The CDR3 has 16 amino acids. The V segment lost 3 bases and the J segment 2 bases; nucleotides outside the gene matches: 10. Germline CDR1 reads GEAIGNYY; CDR2 reads EKD. The receptor comes from a human donor. It is not recorded whose cells these are; they may come from a transplant donor. The specimen was gamma-delta T cells. This chain joins TRDV2 and TRDJ1; 8 bases line up with TRDD3. DNA of the CDR3: TGTGCCTGTGACCCTCTTGGGGATACTAAGACCGATAAACTCATCTTT. Its protein product is CACDPLGDTKTDKLIF.